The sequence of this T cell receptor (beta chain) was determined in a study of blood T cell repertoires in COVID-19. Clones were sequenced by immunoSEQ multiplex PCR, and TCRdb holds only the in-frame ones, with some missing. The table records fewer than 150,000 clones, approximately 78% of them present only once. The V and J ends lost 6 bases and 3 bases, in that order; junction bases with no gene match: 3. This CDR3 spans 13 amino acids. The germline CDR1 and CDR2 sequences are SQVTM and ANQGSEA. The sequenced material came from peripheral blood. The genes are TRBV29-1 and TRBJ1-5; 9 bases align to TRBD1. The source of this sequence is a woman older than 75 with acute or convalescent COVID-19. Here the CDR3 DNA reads TGCAGCGTAGGGGACAGGGTCAATCAGCCCCAGCATTTT. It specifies CSVGDRVNQPQHF.